These T cell receptor beta chains were read from a single sample in a study of identifying expanded T cells in peripheral blood. Produced via immunoSEQ multiplex PCR; TCRdb's table is partial and in-frame only. Altogether around 85,000 clones are present, around 89% being singletons, with the ten largest covering over 15%. Sequenced sample: blood. These receptors all come from a person between 18 and 75 years old in good health. CDR3s include the opening cysteine and the closing phenylalanine or tryptophan. Fields, in order: V gene, D gene, J gene, clone size, CDR3 DNA, CDR3 protein. The D gene is left open where the match is weak. Clone sizes are given selectively: once, few, many, or a class where the clone is expanded.

>TRBV28|.|TRBJ1-1|.
TGTGCCAGCAGTACTTGGAACACTGAAGCTTTCTTT
CASSTWNTEAFF
>TRBV7-8|.|TRBJ1-2|.
TGTGCCAGCAGCCCAAGGGAGCAGGGCAGAGGCTACACCTTC
CASSPREQGRGYTF
>TRBV19|TRBD1|TRBJ1-6|.
TGTGCCAGTACCTCCAAGGGGGCGAGGTATGATTCACCCCTCCACTTT
CASTSKGARYDSPLHF
>TRBV19|.|TRBJ1-1|.
TGTGCCAGTAGTTCCCTCATGAACACTGAAGCTTTCTTT
CASSSLMNTEAFF
>TRBV19|.|TRBJ2-1|.
TGTGCCAGTTCCTTAGGACAGACCTCCTACAATGAGCAGTTCTTC
CASSLGQTSYNEQFF
>TRBV9|.|TRBJ1-1|.
TGTGCCAGCAGCGTAGGGGACAATCCACTGAATGCTTTCTTT
CASSVGDNPLNAFF
>TRBV5-1|.|TRBJ2-3|.
TGCGCCAGCAGCTTGTTCTACAGGGAAAGCACAGATACGCAGTATTTT
CASSLFYRESTDTQYF
>TRBV7-7|.|TRBJ1-1|.
TGTGCCAGCAGCTTAGGATCCCGGCACACTGAAGCTTTCTTT
CASSLGSRHTEAFF
>TRBV6-5|.|TRBJ1-2|.
TGTGCCAGCAGTTCGGGCTTACCCTATGGCTACACCTTC
CASSSGLPYGYTF
>TRBV29-1|.|TRBJ2-5|.
TGCAGCGTTGTACAGGGAGGAAAGACCCAGTACTTC
CSVVQGGKTQYF
>TRBV18|TRBD2|TRBJ2-3|.
TGTGCCAGCTCACCACCCAGCGGGGGCAGCACAGATACGCAGTATTTT
CASSPPSGGSTDTQYF
>TRBV14|.|TRBJ2-5|once
TGTGCCAGCAGCCAAGTTGGGGGGGGCGGTATCCAAGAGACCCAGTACTTC
CASSQVGGGGIQETQYF
>TRBV6-1|.|TRBJ2-7|.
TGTGCCAGTAGTAATCCAGGGTCCGGAGAGCAGTACTTC
CASSNPGSGEQYF
>TRBV5-4|.|TRBJ2-7|.
TGTGCCAGCAGCGCGGCAGGGGAGCAGTACTTC
CASSAAGEQYF
>TRBV7-8|.|TRBJ2-7|.
TGTGCCAGCAGCTTAGGGGTTACCAGCGAGCAGTACTTC
CASSLGVTSEQYF
>TRBV11-2|TRBD2|TRBJ2-5|.
TGTGCCAGCAGCTGGGGTGCGGGGGGGCCACAAGAGACCCAGTACTTC
CASSWGAGGPQETQYF
>TRBV7-2|TRBD1|TRBJ1-2|.
TGTGCCAGCACCTTGACAGGGCTAACGCATGGCTACACCTTC
CASTLTGLTHGYTF
>TRBV11-2|.|TRBJ1-1|.
TGTGCCAGCAGCCCCGGGACGGATGAAGCTTTCTTT
CASSPGTDEAFF
>TRBV6-1|.|TRBJ2-2|.
TGTGCCAGCATATGGACCACCGGGGAGCTGTTTTTT
CASIWTTGELFF